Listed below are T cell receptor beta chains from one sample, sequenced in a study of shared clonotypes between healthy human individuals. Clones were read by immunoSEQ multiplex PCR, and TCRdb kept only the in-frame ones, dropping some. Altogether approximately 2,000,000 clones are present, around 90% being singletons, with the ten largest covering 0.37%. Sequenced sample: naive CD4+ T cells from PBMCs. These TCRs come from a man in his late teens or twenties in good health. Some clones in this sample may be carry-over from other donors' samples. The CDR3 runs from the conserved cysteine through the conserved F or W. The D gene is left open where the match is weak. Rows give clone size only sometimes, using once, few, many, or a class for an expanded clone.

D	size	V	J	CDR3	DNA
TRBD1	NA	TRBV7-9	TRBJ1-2	CASSSNGDRGNYGYTF	TGTGCCAGCAGCTCCAATGGGGACAGGGGGAACTATGGCTACACCTTC
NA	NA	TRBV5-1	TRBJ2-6	CASSLRPGSGANVLTF	TGCGCCAGCAGCTTGCGACCGGGGTCCGGGGCCAACGTCCTGACTTTC
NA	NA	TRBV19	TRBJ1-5	CASSTPGRNQPQHF	TGTGCCAGTAGTACACCCGGGCGAAATCAGCCCCAGCATTTT
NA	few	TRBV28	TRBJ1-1	CATTGQPTEAFF	TGTGCCACCACCGGACAGCCCACTGAAGCTTTCTTT
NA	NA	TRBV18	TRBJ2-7	CASSPQHSQEGSEQYF	TGTGCCAGCTCACCTCAACACTCCCAGGAGGGCAGCGAGCAGTACTTC
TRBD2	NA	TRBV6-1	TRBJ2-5	CASSKGLAGAGETQYF	TGTGCCAGCAGTAAAGGACTAGCGGGAGCGGGGGAGACCCAGTACTTC
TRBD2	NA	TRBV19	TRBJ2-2	CASSPRAGGPGTGELFF	TGTGCCAGTAGTCCGAGAGCGGGAGGGCCGGGGACCGGGGAGCTGTTTTTT
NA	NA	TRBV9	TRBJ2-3	CASSVAPRASTDTQYF	TGTGCCAGCAGCGTAGCCCCGAGGGCGAGCACAGATACGCAGTATTTT
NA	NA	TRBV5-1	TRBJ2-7	CASSLVGKPYEQYF	TGCGCCAGCAGCTTGGTAGGTAAACCCTACGAGCAGTACTTC
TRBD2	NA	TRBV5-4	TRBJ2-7	CASSLAGNLLREGMQYF	TGTGCCAGCAGCTTGGCCGGAAACCTCTTGCGGGAGGGCATGCAGTACTTC
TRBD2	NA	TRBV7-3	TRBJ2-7	CASSLAGGSYEQYF	TGTGCCAGCTCTCTCGCGGGGGGCTCCTACGAGCAGTACTTC
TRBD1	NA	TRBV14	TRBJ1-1	CASSIRQGVNTEAFF	TGTGCCAGCAGCATACGACAGGGAGTGAACACTGAAGCTTTCTTT
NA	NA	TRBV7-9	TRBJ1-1	CASSLQGTVTEAFF	TGTGCCAGCAGCTTACAGGGGACGGTCACTGAAGCTTTCTTT
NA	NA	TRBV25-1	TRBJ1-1	CASSVTASIGEAFF	TGTGCCAGCAGTGTGACGGCCTCGATAGGGGAAGCTTTCTTT
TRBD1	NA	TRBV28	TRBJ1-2	CASSLVQGAQGYTF	TGTGCCAGCAGTTTGGTACAGGGGGCCCAGGGCTACACCTTC
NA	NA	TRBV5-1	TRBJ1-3	CASSLAKGGFSGNTIYF	TGCGCCAGCAGCTTGGCCAAGGGCGGCTTCTCTGGAAACACCATATATTTT
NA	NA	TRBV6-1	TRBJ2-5	CASRGNSETQYF	TGTGCCAGCAGAGGGAATAGCGAGACCCAGTACTTC
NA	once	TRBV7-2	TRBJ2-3	CASSLRGRSGDTQYF	TGTGCCAGCAGCCTGAGAGGGCGGTCAGGAGATACGCAGTATTTT
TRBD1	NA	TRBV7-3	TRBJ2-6	CAANRGPSGANVLTF	TGTGCCGCCAACAGGGGTCCCTCTGGGGCCAACGTCCTGACTTTC
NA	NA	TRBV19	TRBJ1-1	CASSITGLNTEAFF	TGTGCCAGTAGTATTACAGGGTTGAACACTGAAGCTTTCTTT
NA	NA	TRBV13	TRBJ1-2	CASRMGGGGYTF	TGTGCCAGCCGGATGGGCGGGGGTGGCTACACCTTC
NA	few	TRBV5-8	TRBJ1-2	CASGVSNGYTF	TGTGCCAGCGGGGTGTCTAACGGCTACACCTTC
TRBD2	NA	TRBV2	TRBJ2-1	CASILAGGGNEQFF	TGTGCCAGCATCCTGGCGGGAGGGGGGAATGAGCAGTTCTTC